The 15 T cell receptor beta chains listed next were all sequenced from one sample in a study of blood T cell repertoires in COVID-19. The table came from immunoSEQ multiplex PCR; TCRdb's copy has only in-frame clones and leaves some out. The sample has 95,000 to 110,000 clones, roughly nine tenths seen once; the top ten hold about 3.5%. Input material: peripheral blood. Receptors originate from a woman aged 55-69 years with acute or convalescent COVID-19.

The chain employs TRBV3-1 (or the pseudogene TRBV3-2) and TRBJ1-3; possibly TRBD1 for D (6 bases). Trimming cost V 4 bases and J 2 bases, with 12 bases left between them. In germline, CDR1 is LGHDT, CDR2 YNNKEL (reference sequence). The CDR3 spans 15 residues. The chain's CDR3 is CASSLVSGAGNTIYF. CDR3 in DNA: TGTGCCAGCAGCCTTGTGTCAGGGGCTGGAAACACCATATATTTT.

The chain combines TRBV7-8 with TRBJ2-7, with 11 bases fitting TRBD2. V was pared by 2 bases and J by 2 bases, with 5 bases of the junction left unmatched. The CDR3 extends over 16 amino acids. CDR1 is SGHVS, CDR2 FQNEAQ, per germline. The CDR3 region is CASSLPLAGVPYEQYF. The CDR3 DNA reads TGTGCCAGCAGCTTACCACTAGCGGGAGTTCCCTACGAGCAGTACTTC.

This clone was observed a single time. V gene TRBV6-1 combines with J gene TRBJ1-3; TRBD1 matches 7 bases. In germline, CDR1 is MNHNS, CDR2 SASEGT. Trimming took 0 bases from V and 0 from J; bases not matched to a gene: 2. The CDR3 has 16 amino acids. CDR3 sequence reads: CASSEATGPSGNTIYF. CDR3 coding DNA: TGTGCCAGCAGTGAAGCGACAGGGCCCTCTGGAAACACCATATATTTT.

The chain carries TRBV3-1 (or the pseudogene TRBV3-2) and TRBJ2-2; TRBD2 might be the D (6 bases). The germline V gene encodes CDR1 LGHDT and CDR2 YNNKEL (reference sequence). The V end was cut by 8 bases, the J end by 7 bases, with 14 bases between. The CDR3 sequence is 13 residues long. The CDR3 spells CASSGGSGGELFF. The CDR3, as DNA: TGTGCCAGCTCCGGGGGATCAGGCGGGGAGCTGTTTTTT.

V gene TRBV4-1 combines with J gene TRBJ1-1; tentative D call: TRBD1 (5 bases). Trimming stripped 0 bases from V and 0 bases from J, with 11 bases between. The CDR3 contains 16 residues. Germline V gives CDR1 MGHRA, CDR2 YSYEKL. The chain's CDR3 is CASSQEVRGVNTEAFF. CDR3 in DNA: TGCGCCAGCAGCCAAGAAGTTCGGGGGGTGAACACTGAAGCTTTCTTT.

The chain employs TRBV7-3 and TRBJ2-1; 8 bases fit TRBD2. CDR3 length: 15 amino acids. The J segment lost 0 bases and the V segment lost 2 bases, leaving 0 bases of the junction unmatched. Per the germline V gene, CDR1 is SGHTA and CDR2 is FQGTGA. Here the CDR3 reads CASSLLAGSYNEQFF. Written as DNA, the CDR3 is TGTGCCAGCAGCTTACTAGCGGGCTCCTACAATGAGCAGTTCTTC.

The V and J genes are TRBV27 and TRBJ2-3; 8 nucleotides match TRBD2. V lost 8 bases and J lost 2; bases outside the gene matches: 6. Germline V gene data show CDR1 as MNHEY and CDR2 as SMNVEV (reference sequence). The CDR3 loop spans 14 amino acids. The CDR3 region is CASQSGGHTDTQYF. CDR3 bases: TGTGCCAGCCAATCGGGAGGGCACACAGATACGCAGTATTTT.

The J gene is TRBJ1-5, the V gene TRBV28, with a tentative D call TRBD1 (6 bases). This CDR3 spans 15 amino acids. V was trimmed by 1 base and J by 4 bases, leaving 11 bases between them. Germline-derived CDR1 and CDR2 are MDHEN and SYDVKM. Here the CDR3 DNA reads TGTGCCAGCAGTTTATACGACAGGAGTAATCAGCCCCAGCATTTT. Its protein is CASSLYDRSNQPQHF. The variable domain in full, with the rest retrieved from reference TRBV28 and TRBJ1-5, is DVKVTQSSRYLVKRTGEKVFLECVQDMDHENMFWYRQDPGLGLRLIYFSYDVKMKEKGDIPEGYSVSREKKERFSLILESASTNQTSMYLCASSLYDRSNQPQHFGDGTRLSIL.

The CDR3 sequence: CASSPGAGGITGELFF. The CDR3 nucleotides read TGTGCCAGCAGCCCCGGAGCGGGAGGTATCACCGGGGAGCTGTTTTTT. The chain carries TRBV11-3 and TRBJ2-2; 9 bases agree with TRBD2. The trim removed 5 bases at V and 4 bases at J, leaving 8 bases unmatched. Germline V gives CDR1 SGHNT, CDR2 YENEEA. The CDR3 has 16 residues.

V gene TRBV19 combines with J gene TRBJ2-2, with D uncertain. Trimming left V 7 bases short and J 1 base short, with 10 bases between. Per germline, CDR1 LNHDA and CDR2 SQIVND (reference sequence). This CDR3 spans 14 amino acids. The CDR3 region has the DNA TGTGCCAGTAAGAATCGACAGAACACCGGGGAGCTGTTTTTT. Translating gives CASKNRQNTGELFF.

The V call is TRBV12-5, the J call TRBJ1-4, with D possibly TRBD1 on 6 matching bases. The CDR3 extends over 13 amino acids. V shed 6 bases and J shed 8 bases, with 13 bases lying between them. Germline CDR1 reads LGHNT; CDR2 reads FRNRAP. The CDR3 here is CASGAGTKEKLFF. The CDR3 region has the DNA TGTGCTAGTGGGGCCGGGACAAAGGAAAAACTGTTTTTT.

The V and J genes are TRBV28 and TRBJ2-1, with D possibly being TRBD1 (5 bases). V was cut by 10 bases and J by 2 bases, with 15 bases left in between. The germline V gene has CDR1 MDHEN and CDR2 SYDVKM. CDR3 length equals 14 residues. This chain's CDR3 is CATRRQGPYNEQFF. As DNA, the CDR3 is TGTGCCACCCGGCGGCAGGGCCCCTACAATGAGCAGTTCTTC.

This chain joins TRBV28 and TRBJ2-7; possibly TRBD2 for D (6 bases). The CDR3 sequence is 13 residues long. Germline V gives CDR1 MDHEN, CDR2 SYDVKM. Trimming removed 3 bases at V and 2 bases at J, with 8 bases between. CDR3 sequence reads: CASSLEGPYEQYF. CDR3 coding DNA: TGTGCCAGCAGTTTGGAGGGTCCCTACGAGCAGTACTTC.

The chain links TRBV5-1 to TRBJ2-2; 7 positions agree with TRBD1. The CDR3 runs to 16 residues. V lost 4 bases, J lost 5 bases, and 11 bases stayed unmatched. CDR1 and CDR2 from the germline V gene are SGHRS and YFSETQ. Here the CDR3 DNA reads TGCGCCAGCAGCCCAAATCCCCAGGGGGTTACCGGGGAGCTGTTTTTT. This codes for CASSPNPQGVTGELFF.

J is TRBJ1-4 and V is TRBV19, with D unclear. CDR1 is LNHDA, CDR2 SQIVND, per germline (reference sequence). This CDR3 contains 16 residues. The V end was cut by 3 bases, the J end by 0 bases, with 11 bases between. Written as DNA, the CDR3 is TGTGCCAGTAGTATCCCGGGTTTTTCAACTAATGAAAAACTGTTTTTT. Amino acids: CASSIPGFSTNEKLFF.